This passage covers 3 T cell receptor beta chains from one sample sequenced in a study of tumor and adjacent non-tumor tissue in lung cancer (dated by TCRdb to 2017 to 2018). The method was multiplex PCR. TCRdb lists the instrument as Illumina HiSeq 2500. TCRbeta libraries were constructed through three rounds of nested PCR with primers (Table S4) according to protocols adapted from ARM-PCR. TCRdb reran the public reads through fastp at Q25 and MiXCR, keeping productive beta chains. Each CDR3 protein gets just one entry, which takes the most common genes and DNA from the rows behind it. A total of about 44,000 distinct CDR3 sequences appear in this sample, roughly three fifths of them only once. The top ten constitute 15% to 20% of the sample. RNA was isolated from bulk, unsorted tissue, and RNA quality was assessed with a NanoDrop ND-1000 and an Agilent 2100. Normal lung samples were distant non-tumor tissue taken more than 3 cm from the tumor edge.

Sequenced input: distant non-tumor lung tissue. All receptors derive from a woman in her forties with non-small cell lung cancer.

With respect to this clonotype: Sequence at one end of the junction differs from germline and may be a read error. The V and J genes are TRBV11-3 and TRBJ2-1, with unresolved D. CDR3 size: 16 residues. CDR1 is SGHNT and CDR2 is YENEEA in the germline V gene. CDR3 sequence reads: CPSCPRPRSPYNEQFF. The CDR3 DNA reads as TGTCCCAGCTGCCCAAGACCTAGGAGCCCCTACAATGAGCAGTTCTTC.

In its sample, this clonotype was seen a few times. As the CDR3 is not closed by the conserved phenylalanine or tryptophan, this likely results from a read error. The chain carries TRBV11-3 and TRBJ2-7, with 9 bases identical to TRBD1. CDR3 length equals 14 residues. In germline, CDR1 is SGHNT, CDR2 YENEEA. The V and J ends lost 4 bases and 7 bases, in that order; junction bases with no gene match: 8. This CDR3 reads CASSSRDRVTEQYL. The CDR3, as DNA: TGTGCCAGCAGCTCCCGGGACAGGGTCACGGAGCAGTACCTC.

As to this clonotype: This may come from a read error, since a much larger clone is one base off. V is TRBV28 and J is TRBJ2-2, with a weak D call TRBD2 (5 bases). Germline assignment: CDR1 MDHEN and CDR2 SYDVKM. CDR3 length: 12 residues. In nucleotides, the CDR3 is TGTGCCAGCAGTTTAGGAACCGGGAAGCTGTTTTTT. Translated, it gives CASSLGTGKLFF.